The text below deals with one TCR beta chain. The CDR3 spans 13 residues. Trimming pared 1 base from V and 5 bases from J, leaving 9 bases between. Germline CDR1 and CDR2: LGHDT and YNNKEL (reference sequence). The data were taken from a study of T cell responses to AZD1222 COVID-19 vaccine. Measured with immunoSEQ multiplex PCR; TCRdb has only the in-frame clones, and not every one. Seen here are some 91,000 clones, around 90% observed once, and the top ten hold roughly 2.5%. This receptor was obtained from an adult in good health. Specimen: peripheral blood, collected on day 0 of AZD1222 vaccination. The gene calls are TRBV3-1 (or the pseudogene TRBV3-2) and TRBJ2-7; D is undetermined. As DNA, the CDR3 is TGTGCCAGCAGCCAAGTCAGAGGTAACGAGCAGTACTTC. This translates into CASSQVRGNEQYF.